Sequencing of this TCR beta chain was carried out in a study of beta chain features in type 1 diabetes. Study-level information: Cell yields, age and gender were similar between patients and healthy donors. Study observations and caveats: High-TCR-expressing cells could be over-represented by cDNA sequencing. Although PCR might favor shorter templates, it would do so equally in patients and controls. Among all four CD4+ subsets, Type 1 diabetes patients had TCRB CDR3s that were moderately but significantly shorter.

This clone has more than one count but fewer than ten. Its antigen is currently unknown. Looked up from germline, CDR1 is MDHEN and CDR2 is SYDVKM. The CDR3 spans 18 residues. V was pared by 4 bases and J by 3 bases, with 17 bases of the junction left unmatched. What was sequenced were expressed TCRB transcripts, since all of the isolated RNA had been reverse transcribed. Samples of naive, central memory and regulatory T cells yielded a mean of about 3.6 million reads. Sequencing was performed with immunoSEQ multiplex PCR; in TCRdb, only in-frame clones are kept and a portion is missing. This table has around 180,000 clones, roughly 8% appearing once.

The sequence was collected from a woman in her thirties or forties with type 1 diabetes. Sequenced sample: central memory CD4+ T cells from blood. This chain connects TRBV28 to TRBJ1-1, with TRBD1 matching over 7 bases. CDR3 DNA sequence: TGTGCCAGCAGTTCACCTACGGCGGGTTCTACAGGGGACACTGAAGCTTTCTTT. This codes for CASSSPTAGSTGDTEAFF.